The clone carrying this T cell receptor beta chain was found many times. The antigen is unknown. The source of the sample is a study of human T cells and chemical hapten exposure. About the study: Diphenylcyclopropenone was applied weekly to patients' scalps across the roughly 24-week study. Study results and limitations: Expanded TCRs produced significantly more large CDR3 similarity clusters than controls did.

Time point: patch test 2, 6 weeks after DPC sensitization. Described treatment: therapeutic diphenylcyclopropenone sensitization with weekly scalp DPC. From germline, CDR1 is SGHTA and CDR2 FQGNSA. V lost 3 bases and J 1 base, leaving 13 bases between the germline ends. The length of the CDR3 is 16 residues. TCRdb re-analysed the RACE reads in MiXCR, keeping a single row per CDR3 protein. This table holds approximately 96,000 distinct CDR3 sequences, over 7.5% found once. Sequencing was performed on whole blood, taken in connection with sensitization to the hapten diphenylcyclopropenone (DPC). The chain uses TRBV7-2 and TRBJ2-4; D is ambiguous. The clonotype was recovered from a woman between 40 and 55 years old with alopecia areata. Some clones in this sample may be carry-over from other donors' samples. The CDR3 region is CASSLQVFGAKNIQYF. The CDR3 nucleotides are TGTGCCAGCAGCTTGCAGGTTTTCGGGGCCAAAAACATTCAGTACTTC.